One sample yielded the 10 T cell receptor beta chains listed below, sequenced in a study of human T cells and chemical hapten exposure. Time point meaning: patch test 3, about 24 weeks after DPC sensitization. This sample's treatment: therapeutic diphenylcyclopropenone sensitization with weekly scalp DPC. One entry per CDR3 protein, called by TCRdb with MiXCR from the RACE reads. The sample carries about 160,000 distinct CDR3 sequences, around 30% recorded once. This specimen consisted of whole blood, obtained in connection with sensitization to the hapten diphenylcyclopropenone (DPC). Receptors were obtained from a woman between 18 and 29 years old with alopecia areata. Some clones in this sample may be carry-over from other donors' samples.

This chain joins TRBV25-1 and TRBJ2-7; D call uncertain. V lost 1 base, J lost 2 bases, and 6 bases lay in between. CDR3 length: 13 amino acids. Looked up from germline, CDR1 is MGHDK and CDR2 is SYGVNS. Written as DNA, the CDR3 is TGTGCCAGCAGTGAATTTGGGGCCTACGAGCAGTACTTC. Protein: CASSEFGAYEQYF.

The gene calls are TRBV19 and TRBJ2-3, with D tentatively TRBD1 or TRBD2 (5 bases each). The CDR3 loop spans 15 amino acids. V lost 4 bases and J 5 bases, leaving 16 bases between the germline ends. The V gene's germline CDR1 is LNHDA and CDR2 SQIVND (reference sequence). The CDR3 DNA reads as TGTGCCAGTAGTACCTCAGGGAGAGGGGTAGATACGCAGTATTTT. It translates to CASSTSGRGVDTQYF.

The chain recombines TRBV19 with TRBJ2-2, with 7 bases aligning to TRBD2. There are 15 residues in the CDR3. Germline V gene lookup returns CDR1 LNHDA and CDR2 SQIVND (reference sequence). V was pared by 3 bases and J by 4 bases, with 5 bases of the junction left unmatched. The CDR3 sequence is CASSIQGGRTGELFF. The DNA of the CDR3 is TGTGCCAGTAGTATTCAGGGAGGGCGCACCGGGGAGCTGTTTTTT.

This clonotype showed up many times. The chain joins TRBV20-1 to TRBJ2-1; the match to TRBD2 covers 11 bases. This CDR3 comprises 17 residues. Germline lookup yields CDR1 DFQATT and CDR2 SNEGSKA (reference sequence). After removal of 1 base from V and 1 base from J, the junction contained 6 bases not matched to a gene. DNA for the CDR3: TGCAGTGCTAGAGTGATAGCGGGGGGGATTTCCTACAATGAGCAGTTCTTC. Its protein is CSARVIAGGISYNEQFF.

This clonotype was counted between two and nine times. The V and J genes are TRBV7-2 and TRBJ2-1, with D possibly being TRBD1 or TRBD2 (7 bases each). The CDR3 totals 11 residues. V was pared by 8 bases and J by 8 bases, with 10 bases between. CDR1 and CDR2 from the germline V gene are SGHTA and FQGNSA. CDR3 DNA: TGTGCCAGCCAGGGGGGGGATGAGCAGTTCTTC. This sequence encodes CASQGGDEQFF.

This clonotype was recorded a few times. V and J are TRBV7-2 and TRBJ2-2; D ambiguous. V was shortened by 1 base and J by 7 bases, with 7 bases between the two germline ends. The germline V gene encodes CDR1 SGHTA and CDR2 FQGNSA. The CDR3 is 13 residues long. The CDR3 DNA is TGTGCCAGCAGCTTAGTGCACGACGGGGAGCTGTTTTTT. This translates into CASSLVHDGELFF.

This chain connects TRBV10-3 to TRBJ1-1; unclear D gene. Deletions cut 1 base from V and 8 bases from J, with 5 bases between. CDR3 length: 11 residues. Per the germline V gene, CDR1 is ENHRY and CDR2 is SYGVKD. The CDR3 reads CAISELGEAFF. The CDR3 DNA is TGTGCCATCAGTGAGTTGGGGGAAGCTTTCTTT.

The chain combines TRBV2 with TRBJ2-1; 14 nucleotides align to TRBD2. The CDR3 is made up of 13 amino acids. The V gene end was trimmed by 9 bases and the J gene end by 7 bases; junction bases not matched to a gene: 2. Per germline, CDR1 SNHLY and CDR2 FYNNEI. The CDR3 nucleotides read TGTGCCAGGGGGACTAGCGGGAGAAATGAGCAGTTCTTC. As protein: CARGTSGRNEQFF.

This clonotype showed up just once. In DNA form, the CDR3 reads TGCGCCAGCAGCCAAGAAGATGACAGTTCCTACGAGCAGTACTTC. Translation gives CASSQEDDSSYEQYF. The V gene is TRBV4-3, the J gene TRBJ2-7, with D possibly matching TRBD1 (5 bases). Trimming shortened V by 0 bases and J by 1 base, and 10 bases separated the two germline ends. The CDR3 runs 15 residues. Germline values: CDR1 LGHNA, CDR2 YSLEER.

J is TRBJ1-5 and V is TRBV12-3 or TRBV12-4; D gene uncertain. The CDR3 extends over 12 amino acids. V gave up 5 bases and J gave up 6 bases, with 8 bases separating them. The CDR3 spells CASSPTIQPQHF. CDR3 nucleotide sequence: TGTGCCAGCAGTCCGACTATTCAGCCCCAGCATTTT.